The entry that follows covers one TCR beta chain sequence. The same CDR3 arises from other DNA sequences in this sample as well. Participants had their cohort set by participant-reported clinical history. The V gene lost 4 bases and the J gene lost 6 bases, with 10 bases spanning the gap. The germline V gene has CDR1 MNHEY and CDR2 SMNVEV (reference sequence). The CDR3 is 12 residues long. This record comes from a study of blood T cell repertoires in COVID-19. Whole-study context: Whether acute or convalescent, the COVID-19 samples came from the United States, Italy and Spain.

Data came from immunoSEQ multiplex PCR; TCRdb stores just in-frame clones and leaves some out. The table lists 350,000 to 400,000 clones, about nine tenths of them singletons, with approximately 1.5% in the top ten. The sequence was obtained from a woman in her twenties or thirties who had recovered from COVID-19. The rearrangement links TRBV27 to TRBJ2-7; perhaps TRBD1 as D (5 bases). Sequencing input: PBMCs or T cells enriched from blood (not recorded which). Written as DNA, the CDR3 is TGTGCCAGCAGTTCTAGGGGTCGCGAGCAGTACTTC. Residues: CASSSRGREQYF.